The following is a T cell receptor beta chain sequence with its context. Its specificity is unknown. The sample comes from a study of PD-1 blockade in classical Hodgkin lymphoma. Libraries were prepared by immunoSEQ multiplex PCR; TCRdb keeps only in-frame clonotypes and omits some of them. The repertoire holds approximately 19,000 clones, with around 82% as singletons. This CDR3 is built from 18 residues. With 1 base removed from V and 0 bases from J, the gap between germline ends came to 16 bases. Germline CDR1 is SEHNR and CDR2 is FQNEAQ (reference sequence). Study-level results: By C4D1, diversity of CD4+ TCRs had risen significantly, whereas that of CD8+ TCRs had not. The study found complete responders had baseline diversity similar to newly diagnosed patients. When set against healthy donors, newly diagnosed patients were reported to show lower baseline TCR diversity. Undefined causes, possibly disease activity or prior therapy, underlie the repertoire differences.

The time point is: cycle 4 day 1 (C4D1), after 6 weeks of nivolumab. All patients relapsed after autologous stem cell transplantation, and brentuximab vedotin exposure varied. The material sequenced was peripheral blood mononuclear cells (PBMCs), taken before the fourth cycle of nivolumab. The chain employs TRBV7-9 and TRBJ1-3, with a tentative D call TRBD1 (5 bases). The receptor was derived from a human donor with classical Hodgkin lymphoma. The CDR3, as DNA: TGTGCCAGCAGCTTAGGACAGATTACTACTACCTCTGGAAACACCATATATTTT. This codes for CASSLGQITTTSGNTIYF.